This T cell receptor (beta chain) comes out of a study of human T cells and chemical hapten exposure. Per germline, CDR1 MNHEY and CDR2 SVGEGT. The CDR3 contains 17 residues. V shed 0 bases and J 4 bases; nucleotides not matched to a gene: 6. Described time point: pre-sensitization, week 0. Sample treatment: therapeutic diphenylcyclopropenone sensitization with weekly scalp DPC. In TCRdb, the RACE reads were re-called with MiXCR into one record per CDR3 protein. The sample yields about 250,000 distinct CDR3 sequences, approximately 7.5% seen once. At least ten counts were recorded for this clonotype. This TCR was sampled from a man aged 18 to 30 with alopecia areata. Some clones in this sample may be carry-over from other donors' samples. The source was whole blood, collected in connection with sensitization to the hapten diphenylcyclopropenone (DPC). V gene TRBV6-2 or TRBV6-3 combines with J gene TRBJ2-2, with 9 bases aligning to TRBD1. The chain's CDR3 is CASSYSPGQGSTGELFF. CDR3 in DNA: TGTGCCAGCAGTTACTCGCCGGGACAGGGCTCCACCGGGGAGCTGTTTTTT.